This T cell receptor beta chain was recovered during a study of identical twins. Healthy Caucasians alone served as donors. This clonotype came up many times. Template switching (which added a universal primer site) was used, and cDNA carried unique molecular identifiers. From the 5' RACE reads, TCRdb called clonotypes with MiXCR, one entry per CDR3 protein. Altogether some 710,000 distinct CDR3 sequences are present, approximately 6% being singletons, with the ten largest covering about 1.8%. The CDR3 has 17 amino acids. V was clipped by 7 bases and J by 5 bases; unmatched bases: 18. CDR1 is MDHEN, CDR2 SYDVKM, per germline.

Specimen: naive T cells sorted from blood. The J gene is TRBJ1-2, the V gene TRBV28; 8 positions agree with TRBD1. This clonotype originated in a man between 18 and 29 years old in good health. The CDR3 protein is CASTDRQGPLALYGYTF. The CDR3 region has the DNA TGTGCCAGCACCGACAGACAGGGGCCGCTAGCCTTATATGGCTACACCTTC.